A selection of T cell receptor beta chains follows, all from one sample in a study of T-cell memory formation after mild COVID-19. One entry per CDR3 protein, called by TCRdb with MiXCR from the 5' RACE reads. The repertoire holds about 440,000 distinct CDR3 sequences, with over 15% as singletons. The sample consisted of PBMCs or a T cell subset sorted from them (not recorded which). The receptors were gathered from an adult woman who had mild COVID-19 (a few samples of this study predate the infection). Cell type and time point are not known. CDR3s include the opening cysteine and the closing phenylalanine or tryptophan. D genes are given only for firm matches. Size values are once, few and many counts, or a class for expanded clones, and some rows have none.

abundance: -; j_gene: TRBJ2-5; v_gene: TRBV27; len: 14; d_gene: -; CDR3nt: TGTGCCAGCAGCCTCGACGTACGGACCCCGCCCAAGTACTTC; CDR3aa: CASSLDVRTPPKYF
abundance: few; j_gene: TRBJ2-1; v_gene: TRBV7-9; len: 16; d_gene: TRBD2; CDR3nt: TGTGCCAGCAGCTTGACTAGCGGGAGTATCTGGAATGAGCAGTTCTTC; CDR3aa: CASSLTSGSIWNEQFF
abundance: -; j_gene: TRBJ2-3; v_gene: TRBV28; len: 16; d_gene: -; CDR3nt: TGTGCCAGCATCCTTAGAGGTCGGGGGTTAACAGATACGCAGTATTTT; CDR3aa: CASILRGRGLTDTQYF
abundance: -; j_gene: TRBJ2-3; v_gene: TRBV5-1; len: 15; d_gene: -; CDR3nt: TGCGCCAGCAGCCCGAGGACAACTAGCACAGATACGCAGTATTTT; CDR3aa: CASSPRTTSTDTQYF
abundance: few; j_gene: TRBJ2-3; v_gene: TRBV7-9; len: 15; d_gene: -; CDR3nt: TGTGCCAGCAGCTTTATTCCCAACTCGGCAGATACGCAGTATTTT; CDR3aa: CASSFIPNSADTQYF
abundance: -; j_gene: TRBJ1-4; v_gene: TRBV11-2; len: 18; d_gene: -; CDR3nt: TGTGCCAGCAGCCCATCCCGAGATTGGCCTACAACTAATGAAAAACTGTTTTTT; CDR3aa: CASSPSRDWPTTNEKLFF
abundance: -; j_gene: TRBJ2-1; v_gene: TRBV24-1; len: 15; d_gene: -; CDR3nt: TGTGCCACCAGTGATTTGGACAGGTGGGGCAATGAGCAGTTCTTC; CDR3aa: CATSDLDRWGNEQFF
abundance: -; j_gene: TRBJ2-2; v_gene: TRBV12-3/TRBV12-4; len: 16; d_gene: -; CDR3nt: TGTGCCAGCAGTTTAGCGGGCTTCGCAGTCACCGGGGAGCTGTTTTTT; CDR3aa: CASSLAGFAVTGELFF
abundance: -; j_gene: TRBJ2-5; v_gene: TRBV12-3/TRBV12-4; len: 15; d_gene: -; CDR3nt: TGTGCCAGCAGTCCCCGGTTGGAGGGGAGAGAGACCCAGTACTTC; CDR3aa: CASSPRLEGRETQYF
abundance: -; j_gene: TRBJ2-3; v_gene: TRBV19; len: 11; d_gene: -; CDR3nt: TGTGCCAGTAGACAACAGAATACGCAGTATTTT; CDR3aa: CASRQQNTQYF
abundance: -; j_gene: TRBJ2-7; v_gene: TRBV6-1; len: 13; d_gene: -; CDR3nt: TGTGCCAGCAGCACCTTCGAGGGGTACGAGCAGTACTTC; CDR3aa: CASSTFEGYEQYF
abundance: -; j_gene: TRBJ2-1; v_gene: TRBV5-1; len: 16; d_gene: TRBD2; CDR3nt: TGCGCCAGCAGCCCCCTAACTAGCGGGACTTTGAGTGAGCAGTTCTTC; CDR3aa: CASSPLTSGTLSEQFF
abundance: few; j_gene: TRBJ2-7; v_gene: TRBV4-3; len: 16; d_gene: TRBD2; CDR3nt: TGCGCCAGCAGCCAAGACCTAGCGGGAGGCGCCTACGAGCAGTACTTC; CDR3aa: CASSQDLAGGAYEQYF
abundance: few; j_gene: TRBJ1-1; v_gene: TRBV12-3/TRBV12-4; len: 15; d_gene: -; CDR3nt: TGTGCCAGCAGTTTGGTCGGATTGTCTTCGGCTGAAGCTTTCTTT; CDR3aa: CASSLVGLSSAEAFF
abundance: few; j_gene: TRBJ2-5; v_gene: TRBV19; len: 13; d_gene: -; CDR3nt: TGTGCCAGTAAAAGGACAGAACAAGAGACCCAGTACTTC; CDR3aa: CASKRTEQETQYF
abundance: many; j_gene: TRBJ2-3; v_gene: TRBV7-3; len: 15; d_gene: -; CDR3nt: TGTGCCAGCAGCTTAATTGACAGTAGCACAGATACGCAGTATTTT; CDR3aa: CASSLIDSSTDTQYF
abundance: -; j_gene: TRBJ2-5; v_gene: TRBV7-9; len: 11; d_gene: -; CDR3nt: TGTGCCAGCACCTCAGTCCAGACCCAGTACTTC; CDR3aa: CASTSVQTQYF
abundance: -; j_gene: TRBJ2-3; v_gene: TRBV20-1; len: 11; d_gene: -; CDR3nt: TGCAGTCAAAAGGAAGGGAATACGCAGTATTTT; CDR3aa: CSQKEGNTQYF
abundance: few; j_gene: TRBJ1-1; v_gene: TRBV29-1; len: 12; d_gene: -; CDR3nt: TGCAGCGTCATTGGACCGAACACTGAAGCTTTCTTT; CDR3aa: CSVIGPNTEAFF
abundance: -; j_gene: TRBJ2-5; v_gene: TRBV7-2; len: 15; d_gene: -; CDR3nt: TGTGCCAGCAGCTTAGTTATCCAGCGCCAAGAGACCCAGTACTTC; CDR3aa: CASSLVIQRQETQYF
abundance: few; j_gene: TRBJ2-1; v_gene: TRBV5-4; len: 12; d_gene: -; CDR3nt: TGTGCCAGCAGTGTTCGGTACAATGAGCAGTTCTTC; CDR3aa: CASSVRYNEQFF
abundance: few; j_gene: TRBJ1-2; v_gene: TRBV7-8; len: 14; d_gene: -; CDR3nt: TGTGCCAGCTTCGGGACAAAGAGACCTTATGGCTACACCTTC; CDR3aa: CASFGTKRPYGYTF
abundance: few; j_gene: TRBJ2-7; v_gene: TRBV20-1; len: 15; d_gene: TRBD1; CDR3nt: TGCAGTGCTAGAGGCGGGACAGGGGGCTCCTACGAGCAGTACTTC; CDR3aa: CSARGGTGGSYEQYF
abundance: few; j_gene: TRBJ2-3; v_gene: TRBV18; len: 16; d_gene: TRBD1; CDR3nt: TGTGCCAGCTCACCCCTCCGACAGGGTAGCACAGATACGCAGTATTTT; CDR3aa: CASSPLRQGSTDTQYF
abundance: -; j_gene: TRBJ2-7; v_gene: TRBV7-2; len: 14; d_gene: -; CDR3nt: TGTGCCAGCAGCTCCGTTACAGGGCACTACGAGCAGTACTTC; CDR3aa: CASSSVTGHYEQYF
abundance: once; j_gene: TRBJ2-3; v_gene: TRBV6-6; len: 19; d_gene: TRBD2; CDR3nt: TGTGCCAGCAGTTACCCGAGAGAGGGCGGGAGTTCTCAATGGGATACGCAGTATTTT; CDR3aa: CASSYPREGGSSQWDTQYF
abundance: few; j_gene: TRBJ2-1; v_gene: TRBV6-5; len: 14; d_gene: TRBD2; CDR3nt: TGTGCCAGCAGAAGGACTAGCGGGAGCAATGAGCAGTTCTTC; CDR3aa: CASRRTSGSNEQFF
abundance: few; j_gene: TRBJ1-2; v_gene: TRBV3-1; len: 12; d_gene: TRBD1; CDR3nt: TGTGCCAGCAGCCTCAGGACAGGTGGCTACACCTTC; CDR3aa: CASSLRTGGYTF
abundance: few; j_gene: TRBJ1-6; v_gene: TRBV7-2; len: 14; d_gene: -; CDR3nt: TGTGCCAGCAGCCTCGGACAGCCGAATTCACCCCTCCACTTT; CDR3aa: CASSLGQPNSPLHF
abundance: -; j_gene: TRBJ2-7; v_gene: TRBV10-2; len: 15; d_gene: TRBD2; CDR3nt: TGCGCCAGCAGTGAATTGGCTAGCGGGCCTTACGAGCAGTACTTC; CDR3aa: CASSELASGPYEQYF
abundance: few; j_gene: TRBJ1-5; v_gene: TRBV2; len: 13; d_gene: -; CDR3nt: TGTGCCAGCAGTGAAGGGGTGGGGAGGCCCCAGCATTTT; CDR3aa: CASSEGVGRPQHF
abundance: once; j_gene: TRBJ2-7; v_gene: TRBV7-2; len: 15; d_gene: TRBD2; CDR3nt: TGTGCCAGCAGCTTATGGGCTAGCGGGAGTTACGAGCAGTACTTC; CDR3aa: CASSLWASGSYEQYF
abundance: -; j_gene: TRBJ1-4; v_gene: TRBV7-2; len: 15; d_gene: -; CDR3nt: TGTGCCAGCAGCCGCTCTGAGGGTTCTCATGAAAAACTGTTTTTT; CDR3aa: CASSRSEGSHEKLFF
abundance: -; j_gene: TRBJ2-5; v_gene: TRBV12-3/TRBV12-4; len: 15; d_gene: TRBD1; CDR3nt: TGTGCCAGCAGTGATGGACAGGTTGGCGGAGAGACCCAGTACTTC; CDR3aa: CASSDGQVGGETQYF
abundance: -; j_gene: TRBJ2-3; v_gene: TRBV5-4; len: 15; d_gene: TRBD2; CDR3nt: TGTGCCAGCAGCTTAAGGACTAGCGGGGGAGATACGCAGTATTTT; CDR3aa: CASSLRTSGGDTQYF
abundance: -; j_gene: TRBJ1-5; v_gene: TRBV11-1; len: 13; d_gene: -; CDR3nt: TGTGCCAGCAGCTCGGGACTTTTCCAGCCCCAGCATTTT; CDR3aa: CASSSGLFQPQHF
abundance: -; j_gene: TRBJ2-3; v_gene: TRBV7-2; len: 19; d_gene: TRBD2; CDR3nt: TGTGCCAGCAGCTTAAAGCGTGGTTTGCGGGAGGGGGTCGCAGATACGCAGTATTTT; CDR3aa: CASSLKRGLREGVADTQYF
abundance: -; j_gene: TRBJ2-7; v_gene: TRBV7-9; len: 14; d_gene: -; CDR3nt: TGTGCCAGCAGCTTAGGTAATAAGGACTACGAGCAGTACTTC; CDR3aa: CASSLGNKDYEQYF
abundance: -; j_gene: TRBJ1-1; v_gene: TRBV6-5; len: 11; d_gene: -; CDR3nt: TGTGCCAGCAGTCAAGGGGTGGATGCTTTCTTT; CDR3aa: CASSQGVDAFF